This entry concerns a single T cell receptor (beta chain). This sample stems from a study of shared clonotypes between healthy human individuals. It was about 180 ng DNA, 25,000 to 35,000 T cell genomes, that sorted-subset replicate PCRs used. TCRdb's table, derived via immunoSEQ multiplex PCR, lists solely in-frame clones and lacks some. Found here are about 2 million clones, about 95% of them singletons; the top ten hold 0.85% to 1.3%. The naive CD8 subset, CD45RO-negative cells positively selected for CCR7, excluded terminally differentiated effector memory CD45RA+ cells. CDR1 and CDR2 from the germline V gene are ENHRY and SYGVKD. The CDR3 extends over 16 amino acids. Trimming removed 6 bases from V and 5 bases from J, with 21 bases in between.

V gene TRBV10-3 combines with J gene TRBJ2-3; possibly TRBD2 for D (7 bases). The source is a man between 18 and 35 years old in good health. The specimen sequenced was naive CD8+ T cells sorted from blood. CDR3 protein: CAISDPGERDGDTQYF. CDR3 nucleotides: TGTGCCATCAGCGACCCAGGGGAGCGGGATGGAGATACGCAGTATTTT.